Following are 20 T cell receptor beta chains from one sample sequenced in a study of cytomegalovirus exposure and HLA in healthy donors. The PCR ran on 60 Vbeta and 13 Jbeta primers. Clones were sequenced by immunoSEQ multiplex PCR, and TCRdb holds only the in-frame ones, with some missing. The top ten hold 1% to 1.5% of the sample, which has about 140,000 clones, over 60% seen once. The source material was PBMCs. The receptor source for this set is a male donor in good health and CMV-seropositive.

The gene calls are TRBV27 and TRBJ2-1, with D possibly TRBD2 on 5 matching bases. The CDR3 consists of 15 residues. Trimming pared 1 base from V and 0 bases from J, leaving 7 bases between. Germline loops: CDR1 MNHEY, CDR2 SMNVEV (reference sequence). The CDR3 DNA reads TGTGCCAGCAGTTTATTGGGGAGCTCCTACAATGAGCAGTTCTTC. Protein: CASSLLGSSYNEQFF.

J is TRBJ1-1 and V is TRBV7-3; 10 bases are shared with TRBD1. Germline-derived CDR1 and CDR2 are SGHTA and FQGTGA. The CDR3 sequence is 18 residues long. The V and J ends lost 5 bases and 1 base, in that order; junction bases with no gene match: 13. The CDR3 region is CASSPRPGTGARNTEAFF. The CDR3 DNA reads TGTGCCAGCAGCCCAAGACCCGGGACAGGGGCACGGAACACTGAAGCTTTCTTT. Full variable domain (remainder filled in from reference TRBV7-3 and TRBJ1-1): GAGVSQTPSNKVTEKGKYVELRCDPISGHTALYWYRQSLGQGPEFLIYFQGTGAADDSGLPNDRFFAVRPEGSVSTLKIQRTERGDSAVYLCASSPRPGTGARNTEAFFGQGTRLTVV.

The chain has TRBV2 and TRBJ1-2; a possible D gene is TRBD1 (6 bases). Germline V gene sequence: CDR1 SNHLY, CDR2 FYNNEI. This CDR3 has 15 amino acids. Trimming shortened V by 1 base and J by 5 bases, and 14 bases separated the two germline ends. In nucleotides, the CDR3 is TGTGCCAGCAGTGAAGGCGACAGGCTGACATATGGCTACACCTTC. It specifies CASSEGDRLTYGYTF.

The CDR3 sequence is CASSSRTGGTDTQYF. CDR3 DNA sequence: TGTGCCAGCAGCTCTCGGACAGGGGGGACAGATACGCAGTATTTT. The chain couples TRBV9 to TRBJ2-3, with 10 positions matching TRBD1. The germline gives CDR1 SGDLS, CDR2 YYNGEE. The CDR3 consists of 15 residues. The ends lost 4 bases at V and 3 bases at J; junction bases unmatched: 5.

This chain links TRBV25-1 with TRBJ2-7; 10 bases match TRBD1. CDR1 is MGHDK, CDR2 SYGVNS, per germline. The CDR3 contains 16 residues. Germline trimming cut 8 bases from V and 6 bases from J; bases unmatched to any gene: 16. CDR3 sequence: CASSPLPGQGIREQYF. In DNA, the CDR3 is TGTGCCAGCTCCCCTCTACCGGGACAGGGGATTCGCGAGCAGTACTTC.

The CDR3, as DNA: TGTGCCAGCAGCTGGACTAGCGGGGGGGCCGATACGCAGTATTTT. Protein product: CASSWTSGGADTQYF. The rearrangement uses TRBV7-8 and TRBJ2-3, with 15 bases fitting TRBD2. J was trimmed by 6 bases and V by 4 bases; bases with no gene match: 2. CDR1 and CDR2 (germline): SGHVS, FQNEAQ. The CDR3 covers 15 residues.

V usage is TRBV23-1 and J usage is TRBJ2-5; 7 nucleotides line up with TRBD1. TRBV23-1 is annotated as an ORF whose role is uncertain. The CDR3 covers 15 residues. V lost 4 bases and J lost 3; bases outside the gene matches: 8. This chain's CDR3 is CASSPQTGTEETQYF. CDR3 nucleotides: TGCGCCAGCAGTCCCCAGACAGGGACCGAAGAGACCCAGTACTTC.

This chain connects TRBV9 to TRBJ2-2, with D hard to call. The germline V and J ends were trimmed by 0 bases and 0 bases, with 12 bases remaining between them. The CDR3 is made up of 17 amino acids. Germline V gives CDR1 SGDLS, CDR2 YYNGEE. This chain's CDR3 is CASSVALIESNTGELFF. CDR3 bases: TGTGCCAGCAGCGTAGCCCTCATTGAGTCGAACACCGGGGAGCTGTTTTTT.

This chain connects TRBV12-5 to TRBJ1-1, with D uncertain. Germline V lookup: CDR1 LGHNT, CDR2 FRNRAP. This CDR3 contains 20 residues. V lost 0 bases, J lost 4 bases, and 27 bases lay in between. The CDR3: CASGLVLVYRRAPGTTEAFF. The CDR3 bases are TGTGCTAGTGGTTTGGTACTAGTGTATCGGAGGGCCCCAGGAACCACTGAAGCTTTCTTT. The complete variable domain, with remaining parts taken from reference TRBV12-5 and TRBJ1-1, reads DARVTQTPRHKVTEMGQEVTMRCQPILGHNTVFWYRQTMMQGLELLAYFRNRAPLDDSGMPKDRFSAEMPDATLATLKIQPSEPRDSAVYFCASGLVLVYRRAPGTTEAFFGQGTRLTVV.

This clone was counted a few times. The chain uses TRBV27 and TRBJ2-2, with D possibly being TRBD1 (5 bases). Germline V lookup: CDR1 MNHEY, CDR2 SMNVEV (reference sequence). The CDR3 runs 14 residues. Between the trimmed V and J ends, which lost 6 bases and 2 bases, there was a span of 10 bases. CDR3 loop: CASRDISNTGELFF. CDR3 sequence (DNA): TGTGCCAGCAGGGACATCTCTAACACCGGGGAGCTGTTTTTT.

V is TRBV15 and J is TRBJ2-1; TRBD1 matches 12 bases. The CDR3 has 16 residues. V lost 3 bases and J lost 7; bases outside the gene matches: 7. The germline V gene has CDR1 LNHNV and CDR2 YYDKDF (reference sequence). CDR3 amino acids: CATSSGGQGAWNEQFF. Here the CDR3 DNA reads TGTGCCACCAGCAGCGGGGGACAGGGGGCGTGGAATGAGCAGTTCTTC.

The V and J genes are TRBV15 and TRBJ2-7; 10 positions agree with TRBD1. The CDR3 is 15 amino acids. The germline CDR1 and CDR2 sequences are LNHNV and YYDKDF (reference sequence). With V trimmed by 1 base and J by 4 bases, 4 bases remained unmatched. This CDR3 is CATSRGGTGAYEQYF. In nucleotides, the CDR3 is TGTGCCACCAGCAGAGGAGGGACAGGGGCATACGAGCAGTACTTC.

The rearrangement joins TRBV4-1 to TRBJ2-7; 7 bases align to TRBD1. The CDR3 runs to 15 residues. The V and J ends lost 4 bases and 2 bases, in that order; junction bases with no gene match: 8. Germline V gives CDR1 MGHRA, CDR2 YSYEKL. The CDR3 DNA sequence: TGCGCCAGCAGCCCCCTCTGGGACAGAACCTACGAGCAGTACTTC. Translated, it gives CASSPLWDRTYEQYF.

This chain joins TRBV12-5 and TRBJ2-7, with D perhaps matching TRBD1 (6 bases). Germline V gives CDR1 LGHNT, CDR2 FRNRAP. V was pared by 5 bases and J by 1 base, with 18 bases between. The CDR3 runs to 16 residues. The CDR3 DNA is TGTGCTAGTGGTGAGGACGCCGGGACACCTTCCTACGAGCAGTACTTC. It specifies CASGEDAGTPSYEQYF.

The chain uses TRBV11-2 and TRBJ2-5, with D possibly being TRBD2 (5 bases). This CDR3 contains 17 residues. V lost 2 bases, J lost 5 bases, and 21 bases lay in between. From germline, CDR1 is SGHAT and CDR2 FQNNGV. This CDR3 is CASSLTPGFPRRETQYF. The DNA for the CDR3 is TGTGCCAGCAGCTTAACCCCGGGATTCCCGCGAAGGGAGACCCAGTACTTC.

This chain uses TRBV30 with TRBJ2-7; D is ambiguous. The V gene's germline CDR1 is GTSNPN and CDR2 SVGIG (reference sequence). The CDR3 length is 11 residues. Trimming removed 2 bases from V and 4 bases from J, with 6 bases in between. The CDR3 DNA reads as TGTGCCTGGAGTCCAGGTTACGAGCAGTACTTC. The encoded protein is CAWSPGYEQYF.

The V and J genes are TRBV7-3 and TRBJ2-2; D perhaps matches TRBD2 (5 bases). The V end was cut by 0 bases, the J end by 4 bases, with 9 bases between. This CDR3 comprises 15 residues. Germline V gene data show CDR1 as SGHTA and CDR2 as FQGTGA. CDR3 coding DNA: TGTGCCAGCAGCTTAACGGGGAGACTCACCGGGGAGCTGTTTTTT. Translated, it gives CASSLTGRLTGELFF.

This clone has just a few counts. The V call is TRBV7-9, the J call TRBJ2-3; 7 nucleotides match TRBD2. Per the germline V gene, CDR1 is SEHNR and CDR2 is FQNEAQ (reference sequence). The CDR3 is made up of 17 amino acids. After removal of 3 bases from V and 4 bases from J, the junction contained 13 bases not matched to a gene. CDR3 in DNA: TGTGCCAGCAGCTTTCCCCTGGTGGCGGGAGCGGCAGATACGCAGTATTTT. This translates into CASSFPLVAGAADTQYF.

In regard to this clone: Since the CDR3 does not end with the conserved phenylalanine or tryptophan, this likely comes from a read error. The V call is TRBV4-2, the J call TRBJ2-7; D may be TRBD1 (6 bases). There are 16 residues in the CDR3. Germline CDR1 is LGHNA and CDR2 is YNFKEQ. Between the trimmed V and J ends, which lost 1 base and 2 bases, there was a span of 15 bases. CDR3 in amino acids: CASSQAVGASTYEQYS. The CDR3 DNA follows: TGTGCCAGCAGCCAAGCAGTGGGGGCCTCAACCTACGAGCAGTACTCC.

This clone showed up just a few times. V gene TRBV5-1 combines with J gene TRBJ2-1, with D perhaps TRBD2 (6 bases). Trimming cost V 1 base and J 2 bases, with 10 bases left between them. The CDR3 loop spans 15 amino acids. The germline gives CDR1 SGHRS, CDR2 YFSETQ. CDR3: CASSLIPGAYNEQFF. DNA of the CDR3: TGCGCCAGCAGCTTGATTCCGGGGGCCTACAATGAGCAGTTCTTC.